The 3 T cell receptor beta chains listed next were all sequenced from one sample in a study of T cell changes during pregnancy in multiple sclerosis. Sequencing used immunoSEQ multiplex PCR; TCRdb keeps in-frame clones, though not all of them. Of around 50,000 clones listed, around 90% are singletons. The sequences come from CD4+ T cells from peripheral blood mononuclear cells, collected after pregnancy. Every receptor here comes from a female donor in good health, enrolled as a control in a pregnancy study.

The chain links TRBV2 to TRBJ1-1, with unresolved D. Looked up from germline, CDR1 is SNHLY and CDR2 is FYNNEI. Between the trimmed V and J ends, which lost 2 bases and 1 base, there was a span of 8 bases. This CDR3 is 14 amino acids long. CDR3 DNA sequence: TGTGCCAGCAGTGAAAGGAGCCGGAACACTGAAGCTTTCTTT. Its translation: CASSERSRNTEAFF.

The genes are TRBV30 and TRBJ2-1, with D unresolved. The CDR3 covers 12 residues. CDR1 is GTSNPN, CDR2 SVGIG, per germline (reference sequence). Trimming pared 0 bases from V and 9 bases from J, leaving 9 bases between. In nucleotides, the CDR3 is TGTGCCTGGAGTGTATTTGCAGGTGAGCAGTTCTTC. It is translated as CAWSVFAGEQFF.

A word on this clone: Other nucleotide sequences from this sample produce the same CDR3. V usage is TRBV27 and J usage is TRBJ2-2; D gene ambiguous. Germline V CDR1 and CDR2: MNHEY, SMNVEV (reference sequence). Trimming stripped 6 bases from V and 1 base from J, with 6 bases between. The CDR3 is made up of 13 amino acids. The CDR3 region is CASSPGNTGELFF. DNA for the CDR3: TGTGCCAGCAGCCCAGGGAACACCGGGGAGCTGTTTTTT.